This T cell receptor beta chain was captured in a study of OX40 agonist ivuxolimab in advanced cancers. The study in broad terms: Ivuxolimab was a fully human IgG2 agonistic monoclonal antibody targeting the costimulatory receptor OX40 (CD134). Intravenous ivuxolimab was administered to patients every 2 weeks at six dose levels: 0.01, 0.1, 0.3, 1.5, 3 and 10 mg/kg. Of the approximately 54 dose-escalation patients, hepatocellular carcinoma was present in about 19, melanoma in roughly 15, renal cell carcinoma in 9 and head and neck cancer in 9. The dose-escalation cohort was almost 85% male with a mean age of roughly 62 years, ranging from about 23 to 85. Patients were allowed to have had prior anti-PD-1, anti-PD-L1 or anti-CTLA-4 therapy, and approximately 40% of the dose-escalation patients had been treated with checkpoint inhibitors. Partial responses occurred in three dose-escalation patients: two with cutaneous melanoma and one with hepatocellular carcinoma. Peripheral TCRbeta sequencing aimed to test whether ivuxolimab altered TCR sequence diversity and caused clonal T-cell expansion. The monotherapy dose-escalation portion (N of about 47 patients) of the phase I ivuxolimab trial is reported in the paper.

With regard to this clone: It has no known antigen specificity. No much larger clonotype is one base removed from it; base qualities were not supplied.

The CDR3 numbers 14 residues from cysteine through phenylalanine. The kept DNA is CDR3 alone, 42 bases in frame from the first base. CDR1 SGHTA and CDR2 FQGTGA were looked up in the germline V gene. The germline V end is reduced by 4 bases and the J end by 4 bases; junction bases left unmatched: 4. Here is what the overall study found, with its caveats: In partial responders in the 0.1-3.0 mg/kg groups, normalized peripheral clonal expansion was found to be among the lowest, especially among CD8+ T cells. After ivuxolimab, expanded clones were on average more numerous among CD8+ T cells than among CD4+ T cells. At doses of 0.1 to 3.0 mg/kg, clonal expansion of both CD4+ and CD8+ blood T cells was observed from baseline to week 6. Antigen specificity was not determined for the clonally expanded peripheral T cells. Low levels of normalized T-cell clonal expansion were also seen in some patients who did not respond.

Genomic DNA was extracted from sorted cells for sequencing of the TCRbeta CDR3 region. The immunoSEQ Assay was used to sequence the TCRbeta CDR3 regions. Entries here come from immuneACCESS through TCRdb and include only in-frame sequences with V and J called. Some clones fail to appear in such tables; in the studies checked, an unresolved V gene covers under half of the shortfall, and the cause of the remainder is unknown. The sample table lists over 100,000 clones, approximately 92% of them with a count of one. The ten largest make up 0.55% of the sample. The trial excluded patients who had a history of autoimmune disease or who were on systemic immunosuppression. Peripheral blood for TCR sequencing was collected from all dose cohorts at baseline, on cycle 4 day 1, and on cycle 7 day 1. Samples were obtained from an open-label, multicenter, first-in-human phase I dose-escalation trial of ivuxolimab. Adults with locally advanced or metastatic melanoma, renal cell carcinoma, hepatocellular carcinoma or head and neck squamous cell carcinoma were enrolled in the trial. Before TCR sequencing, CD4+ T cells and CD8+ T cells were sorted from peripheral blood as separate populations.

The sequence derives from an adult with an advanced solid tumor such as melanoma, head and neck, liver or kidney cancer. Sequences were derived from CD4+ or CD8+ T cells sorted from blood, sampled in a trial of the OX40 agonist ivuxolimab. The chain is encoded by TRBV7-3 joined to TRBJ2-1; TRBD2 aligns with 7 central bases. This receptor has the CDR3 CASSSGTIYNEQFF. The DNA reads TGTGCCAGCAGCTCCGGGACTATATACAATGAGCAGTTCTTC.